The TCR beta chain under discussion was sequenced for a study of T cells in Graves' hyperthyroidism and ophthalmopathy. Per germline, CDR1 SEHNR and CDR2 FQNEAQ (reference sequence). Trimming cost V 1 base and J 2 bases; bases outside gene matches: 5. The CDR3 consists of 15 residues. Amplification of TCR beta CDR3 regions was performed using RNA transcripts as template. TCR CDR3 underwent first-round RT-PCR with the HTBI primer set. Each CDR3 protein is one row after TCRdb ran MiXCR on the multiplex PCR reads. The sample yields 250,000 or so distinct CDR3 sequences, roughly 15% seen once. This clonotype has at least ten counts.

The sequencing sample was made of blood. The chain carries TRBV7-9 and TRBJ2-7; 7 positions match TRBD1. The sequence derives from a woman in her fifties or sixties with Graves' hyperthyroidism that later progressed to Graves' ophthalmopathy. CDR3 in DNA: TGTGCCAGCAGCTTAGTCTCCGGGACAGCCTACGAGCAGTACTTC. Its translation: CASSLVSGTAYEQYF.